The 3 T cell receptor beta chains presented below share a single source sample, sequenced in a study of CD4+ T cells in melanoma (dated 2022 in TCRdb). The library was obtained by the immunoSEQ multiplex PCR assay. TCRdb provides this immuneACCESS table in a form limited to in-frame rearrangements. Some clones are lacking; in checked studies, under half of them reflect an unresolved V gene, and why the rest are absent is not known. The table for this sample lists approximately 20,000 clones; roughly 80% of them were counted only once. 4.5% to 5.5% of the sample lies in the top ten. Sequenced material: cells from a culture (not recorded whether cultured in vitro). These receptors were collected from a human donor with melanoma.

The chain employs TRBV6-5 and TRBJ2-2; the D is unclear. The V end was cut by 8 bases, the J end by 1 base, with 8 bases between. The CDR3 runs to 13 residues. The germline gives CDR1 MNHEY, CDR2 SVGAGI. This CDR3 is CASRPKNTGELFF. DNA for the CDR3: TGTGCCAGCCGTCCGAAGAACACCGGGGAGCTGTTTTTT.

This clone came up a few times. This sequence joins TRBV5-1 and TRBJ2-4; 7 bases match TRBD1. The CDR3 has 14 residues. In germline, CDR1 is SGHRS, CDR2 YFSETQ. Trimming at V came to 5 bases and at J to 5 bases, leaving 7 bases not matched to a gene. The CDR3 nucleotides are TGCGCCAGCAGACAGGGGACAAGCCAAAACATTCAGTACTTC. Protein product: CASRQGTSQNIQYF.

CDR3 nucleotide sequence: TGTGCCAGCAGTGACGACAGGCGGAACACTGAAGCTTTCTTT. Protein: CASSDDRRNTEAFF. V is TRBV6-5 and J is TRBJ1-1; a possible D gene is TRBD1 (6 bases). V was clipped by 5 bases and J by 1 base, with 11 bases between them. The V gene's germline CDR1 is MNHEY and CDR2 SVGAGI. This CDR3 is built from 14 residues.